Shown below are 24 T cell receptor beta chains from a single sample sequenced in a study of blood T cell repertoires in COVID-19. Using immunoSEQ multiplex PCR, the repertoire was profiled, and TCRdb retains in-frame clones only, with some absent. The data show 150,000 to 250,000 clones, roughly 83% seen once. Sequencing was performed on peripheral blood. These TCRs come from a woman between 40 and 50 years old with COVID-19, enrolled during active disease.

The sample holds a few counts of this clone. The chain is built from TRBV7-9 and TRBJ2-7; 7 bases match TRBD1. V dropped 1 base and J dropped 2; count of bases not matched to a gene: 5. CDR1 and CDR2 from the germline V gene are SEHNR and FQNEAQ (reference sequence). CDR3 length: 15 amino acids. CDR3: CASSLGGDSPYEQYF. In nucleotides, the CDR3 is TGTGCCAGCAGCTTAGGAGGGGACAGCCCCTACGAGCAGTACTTC.

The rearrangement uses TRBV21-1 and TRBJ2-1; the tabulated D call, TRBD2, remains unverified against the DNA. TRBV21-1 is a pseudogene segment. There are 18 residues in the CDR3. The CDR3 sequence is CASSKNPGFWRSYNEQFF. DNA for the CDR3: TGTGCCAGCAGCAAAAACCCAGGCTTTTGGAGGTCCTACAATGAGCAGTTCTTC.

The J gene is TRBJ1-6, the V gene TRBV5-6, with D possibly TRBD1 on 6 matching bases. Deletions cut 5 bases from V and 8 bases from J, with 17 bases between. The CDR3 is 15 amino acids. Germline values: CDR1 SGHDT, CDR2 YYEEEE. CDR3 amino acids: CASRDRGGGYSPLHF. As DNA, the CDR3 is TGTGCCAGCAGGGATCGAGGGGGGGGCTATTCACCCCTCCACTTT.

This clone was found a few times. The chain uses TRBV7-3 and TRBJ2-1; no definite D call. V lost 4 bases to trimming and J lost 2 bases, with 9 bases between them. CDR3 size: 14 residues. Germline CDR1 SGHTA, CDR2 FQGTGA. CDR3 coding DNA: TGTGCCAGCAGCTCTGACAAGACCTACAATGAGCAGTTCTTC. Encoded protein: CASSSDKTYNEQFF.

In nucleotides, the CDR3 is TGCGCCAGCAGCCCGAACGGTCTCACCATATATTTT. It encodes CASSPNGLTIYF. The genes are TRBV4-1 and TRBJ1-3; D unclear. CDR1 MGHRA and CDR2 YSYEKL come from the germline V gene. The V gene lost 4 bases and the J gene lost 9 bases, with 10 bases spanning the gap. The CDR3 is made up of 12 amino acids.

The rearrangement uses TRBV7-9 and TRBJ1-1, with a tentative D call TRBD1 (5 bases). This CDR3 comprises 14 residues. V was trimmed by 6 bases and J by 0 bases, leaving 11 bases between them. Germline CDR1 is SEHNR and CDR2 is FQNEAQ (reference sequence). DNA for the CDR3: TGTGCCAGCAGGGCGGGGGATCTGAACACTGAAGCTTTCTTT. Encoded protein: CASRAGDLNTEAFF.

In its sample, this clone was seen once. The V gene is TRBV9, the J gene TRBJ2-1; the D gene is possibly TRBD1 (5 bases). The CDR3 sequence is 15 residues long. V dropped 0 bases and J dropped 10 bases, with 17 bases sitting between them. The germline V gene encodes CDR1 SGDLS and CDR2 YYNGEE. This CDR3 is CASSVDMGRVQEQFF. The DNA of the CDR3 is TGTGCCAGCAGCGTAGATATGGGGCGCGTTCAGGAGCAGTTCTTC.

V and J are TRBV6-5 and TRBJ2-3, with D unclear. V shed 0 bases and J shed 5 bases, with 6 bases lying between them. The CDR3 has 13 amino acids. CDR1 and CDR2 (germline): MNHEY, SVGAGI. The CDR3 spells CASSYSTVDTQYF. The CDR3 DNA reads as TGTGCCAGCAGTTACTCCACTGTAGATACGCAGTATTTT.

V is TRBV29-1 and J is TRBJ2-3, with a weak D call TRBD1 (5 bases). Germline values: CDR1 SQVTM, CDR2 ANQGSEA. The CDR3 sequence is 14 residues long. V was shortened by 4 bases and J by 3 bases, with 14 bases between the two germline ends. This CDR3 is CSVGRQGATDTQYF. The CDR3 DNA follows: TGCAGCGTTGGGCGGCAGGGTGCTACAGATACGCAGTATTTT.

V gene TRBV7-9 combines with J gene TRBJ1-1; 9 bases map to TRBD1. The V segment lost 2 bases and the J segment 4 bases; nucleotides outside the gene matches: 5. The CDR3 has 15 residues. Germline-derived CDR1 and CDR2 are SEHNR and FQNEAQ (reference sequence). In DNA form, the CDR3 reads TGTGCCAGCAGCTTAAGGGGACAGGGTGGCACTGAAGCTTTCTTT. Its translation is CASSLRGQGGTEAFF.

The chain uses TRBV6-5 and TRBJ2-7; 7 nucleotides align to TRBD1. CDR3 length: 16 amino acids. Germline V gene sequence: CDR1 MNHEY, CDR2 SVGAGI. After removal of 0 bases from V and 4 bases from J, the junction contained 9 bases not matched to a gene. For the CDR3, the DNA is TGTGCCAGCAGTTACTCGAAATCGGAGACAGGGTACGAGCAGTACTTC. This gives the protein CASSYSKSETGYEQYF.

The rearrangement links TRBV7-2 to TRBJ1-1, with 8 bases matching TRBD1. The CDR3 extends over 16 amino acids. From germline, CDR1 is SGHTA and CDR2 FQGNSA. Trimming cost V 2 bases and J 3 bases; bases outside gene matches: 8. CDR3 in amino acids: CASSLRPAGGHTEAFF. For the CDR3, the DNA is TGTGCCAGCAGCTTACGACCGGCAGGGGGCCACACTGAAGCTTTCTTT.

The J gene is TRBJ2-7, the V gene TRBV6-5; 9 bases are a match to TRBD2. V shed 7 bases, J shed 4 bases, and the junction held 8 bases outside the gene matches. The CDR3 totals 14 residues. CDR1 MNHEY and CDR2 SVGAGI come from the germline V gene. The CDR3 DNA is TGTGCCAGCACCTTAGCGGGGGTTTCATACGAGCAGTACTTC. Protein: CASTLAGVSYEQYF.

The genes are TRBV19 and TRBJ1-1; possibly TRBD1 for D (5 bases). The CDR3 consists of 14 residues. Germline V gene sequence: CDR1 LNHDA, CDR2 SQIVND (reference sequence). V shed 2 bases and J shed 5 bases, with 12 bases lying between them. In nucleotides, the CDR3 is TGTGCCAGTAGTATACCCCAGGGTTCTACTGAAGCTTTCTTT. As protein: CASSIPQGSTEAFF.

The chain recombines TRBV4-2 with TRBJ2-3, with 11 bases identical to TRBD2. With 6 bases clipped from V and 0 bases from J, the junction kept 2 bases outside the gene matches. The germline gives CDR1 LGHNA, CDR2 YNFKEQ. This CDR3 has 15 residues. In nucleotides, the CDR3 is TGTGCCAGCAGGCGACTAGCGGGGAGCACAGATACGCAGTATTTT. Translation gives CASRRLAGSTDTQYF.

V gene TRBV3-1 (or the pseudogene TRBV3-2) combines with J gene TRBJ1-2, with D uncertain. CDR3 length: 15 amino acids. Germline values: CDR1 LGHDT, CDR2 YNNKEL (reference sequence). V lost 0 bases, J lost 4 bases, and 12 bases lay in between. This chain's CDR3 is CASSQEMRFPYGYTF. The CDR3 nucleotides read TGTGCCAGCAGCCAAGAAATGCGCTTTCCCTATGGCTACACCTTC.

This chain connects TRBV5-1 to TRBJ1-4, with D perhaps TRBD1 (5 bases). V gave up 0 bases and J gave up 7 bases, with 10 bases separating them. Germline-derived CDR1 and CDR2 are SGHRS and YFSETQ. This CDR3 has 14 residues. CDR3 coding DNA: TGCGCCAGCAGCTTGGATGGGGGGACTGAAAAACTGTTTTTT. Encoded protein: CASSLDGGTEKLFF.

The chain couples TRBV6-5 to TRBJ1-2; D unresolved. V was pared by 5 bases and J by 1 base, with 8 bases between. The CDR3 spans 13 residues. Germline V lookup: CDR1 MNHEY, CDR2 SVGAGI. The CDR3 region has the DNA TGTGCCAGCAGTCAGACACTTAACTATGGCTACACCTTC. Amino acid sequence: CASSQTLNYGYTF.

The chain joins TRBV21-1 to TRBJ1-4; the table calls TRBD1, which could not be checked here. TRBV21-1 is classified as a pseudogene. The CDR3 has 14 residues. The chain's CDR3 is CASSNGTENEKLFF. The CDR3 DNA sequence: TGTGCCAGCAGCAACGGGACAGAGAATGAAAAACTGTTTTTT.

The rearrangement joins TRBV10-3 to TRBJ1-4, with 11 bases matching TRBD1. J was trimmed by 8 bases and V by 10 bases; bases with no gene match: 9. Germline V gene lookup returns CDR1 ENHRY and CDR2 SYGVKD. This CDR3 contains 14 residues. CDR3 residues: CATGPGQGGEKLFF. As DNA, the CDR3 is TGTGCCACCGGCCCGGGACAGGGGGGGGAAAAACTGTTTTTT.

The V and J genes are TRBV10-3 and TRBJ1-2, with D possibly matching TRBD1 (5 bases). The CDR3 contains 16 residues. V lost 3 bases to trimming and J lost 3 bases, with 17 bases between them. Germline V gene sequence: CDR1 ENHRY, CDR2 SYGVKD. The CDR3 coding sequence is TGTGCCATCAGTGACGACAGAGGCCATGTCCACTATGGCTACACCTTC. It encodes CAISDDRGHVHYGYTF.

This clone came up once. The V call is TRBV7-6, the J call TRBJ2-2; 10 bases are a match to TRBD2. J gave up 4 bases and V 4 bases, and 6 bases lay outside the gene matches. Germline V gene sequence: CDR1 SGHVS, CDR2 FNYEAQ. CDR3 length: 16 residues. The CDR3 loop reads CASSSLASGGTGELFF. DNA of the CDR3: TGTGCCAGCAGCTCTCTCGCTAGCGGGGGCACCGGGGAGCTGTTTTTT.

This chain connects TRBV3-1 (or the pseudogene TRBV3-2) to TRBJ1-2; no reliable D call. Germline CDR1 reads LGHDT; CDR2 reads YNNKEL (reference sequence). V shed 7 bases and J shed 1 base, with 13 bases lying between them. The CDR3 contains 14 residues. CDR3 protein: CASTPSGVNYGYTF. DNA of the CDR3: TGTGCCAGCACCCCATCGGGAGTTAACTATGGCTACACCTTC.

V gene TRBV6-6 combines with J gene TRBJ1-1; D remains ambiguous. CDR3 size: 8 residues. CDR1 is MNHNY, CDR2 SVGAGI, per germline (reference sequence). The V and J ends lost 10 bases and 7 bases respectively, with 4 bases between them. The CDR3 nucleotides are TGTGCCAAGCGTGAAGCTTTCTTT. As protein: CAKREAFF.